This T cell receptor beta chain was recorded in a study of T cell changes during pregnancy in multiple sclerosis. This clone showed up just a few times. At one end the junction does not follow the germline gene, possibly because of a read error. The germline gives CDR1 SNHLY, CDR2 FYNNEI. There are 11 residues in the CDR3. Only in-frame clones appear in the TCRdb table, and some are missing; sequencing was by immunoSEQ multiplex PCR. The data hold roughly 80,000 clones, with about 91% observed a single time. The chain joins TRBV2 to TRBJ1-1; D is unresolved. The source material was peripheral blood, sampled before pregnancy. The TCR originated in a female donor with multiple sclerosis, enrolled in a pregnancy study. CDR3 DNA: TGTGCCAGCAGGGAAAACAGTGAAGCTTTCTTT. Amino acid sequence: CASRENSEAFF.